A single sample is the source of the 26 T cell receptor beta chains below, sequenced in a study of blood T cells in healthy people across ages. The use of a sample-barcoded 5' primer and a J-beta primer mix characterized a second PCR of about 6 to 11 cycles. TCRdb analysed the 5' RACE reads with MiXCR anew, one entry per CDR3 protein. Altogether fewer than 950,000 distinct CDR3 sequences are present, about 53% being singletons, with the ten largest covering roughly 37%. Material for sequencing was blood. These receptors came from a man older than 75 in good health.

The chain combines TRBV20-1 with TRBJ2-5; TRBD2 is a possible D gene (7 bases). The CDR3 contains 13 residues. The V gene lost 7 bases and the J gene lost 11 bases, with 23 bases spanning the gap. CDR1 and CDR2 from the germline V gene are DFQATT and SNEGSKA (reference sequence). This CDR3 reads CSEPGGSGNEQYF. The CDR3 DNA is TGCAGTGAACCGGGGGGCTCGGGGAATGAGCAGTACTTC.

V is TRBV5-1 and J is TRBJ2-7, with D possibly being TRBD1 (6 bases). This CDR3 is built from 15 residues. The germline CDR1 and CDR2 sequences are SGHRS and YFSETQ. The V gene lost 2 bases and the J gene lost 2 bases, with 14 bases spanning the gap. The DNA of the CDR3 is TGCGCCAGCAGCTTTAGACAGGATCCAACCTACGAGCAGTACTTC. Translating gives CASSFRQDPTYEQYF.

V and J are TRBV12-3 or TRBV12-4 and TRBJ1-2; D not certain. V was clipped by 3 bases and J by 2 bases, with 10 bases between them. This CDR3 is built from 14 residues. In nucleotides, the CDR3 is TGTGCCAGCAGTTTTAACCCGGAGAACTATGGCTACACCTTC. Encoded protein: CASSFNPENYGYTF.

The chain recombines TRBV10-3 with TRBJ2-5; a weak D match, TRBD2 (6 bases). The V gene's germline CDR1 is ENHRY and CDR2 SYGVKD. Deletions cut 4 bases from V and 11 bases from J, with 14 bases between. The CDR3 is made up of 12 amino acids. CDR3 coding DNA: TGTGCCATCAGTGCGCTGACACGGGAGCAGTACTTC. This translates into CAISALTREQYF.

V is TRBV29-1 and J is TRBJ2-7; 9 nucleotides match TRBD1. Germline V gene lookup returns CDR1 SQVTM and CDR2 ANQGSEA. Unmatched junction bases numbered 5, after V lost 6 bases and J lost 8 bases. CDR3 length: 11 amino acids. The CDR3 loop is CSVSGTGKQYF. The DNA for the CDR3 is TGCAGCGTCTCCGGGACAGGGAAGCAGTACTTC.

The chain couples TRBV20-1 to TRBJ2-7, with TRBD2 matching 7 bases. With V trimmed by 2 bases and J by 2 bases, 9 bases remained unmatched. In germline, CDR1 is DFQATT, CDR2 SNEGSKA (reference sequence). The CDR3 contains 15 residues. The CDR3: CSARSGSSGTYEQYF. In DNA form, the CDR3 reads TGCAGTGCTAGATCCGGGTCTAGCGGTACCTACGAGCAGTACTTC.

The gene calls are TRBV21-1 and TRBJ2-7. TRBV21-1 is deemed a pseudogene. This CDR3 region has 15 residues. Here the CDR3 DNA reads TGTGCCAGCAGCAACCTCTGGTTTGTGACCTACGAGCAGTACTTC. Amino acids: CASSNLWFVTYEQYF.

This clonotype was seen a few times. This rearrangement joins TRBV2 to TRBJ1-5, with TRBD1 matching over 10 bases. V shed 4 bases, J shed 5 bases, and the junction held 5 bases outside the gene matches. The germline V gene encodes CDR1 SNHLY and CDR2 FYNNEI. CDR3 size: 15 residues. CDR3 amino acids: CASSATGGRDQPQHF. The DNA of the CDR3 is TGTGCCAGCAGTGCGACAGGGGGCAGGGATCAGCCCCAGCATTTT.

The chain combines TRBV5-1 with TRBJ1-2; D is possibly TRBD1 (5 bases). The germline V gene has CDR1 SGHRS and CDR2 YFSETQ. Between the trimmed V and J ends, which lost 4 bases and 3 bases, there was a span of 19 bases. The length of the CDR3 is 16 residues. The CDR3 sequence: CASSLRSGTTHYGYTF. The DNA for the CDR3 is TGCGCCAGCAGCCTCCGTTCGGGGACCACTCACTATGGCTACACCTTC.

This chain links TRBV12-3 or TRBV12-4 with TRBJ2-4; 7 bases agree with TRBD2. The J call may be wrong; the DNA end is better matched by TRBJ2-7. This CDR3 region has 14 residues. CDR3 DNA: TGTGCCAGCAGTTTCGGGGGAGGGCTACCCGAGCAGTACTTC. It translates to CASSFGGGLPEQYF.

This clonotype appeared a few times. The chain is built from TRBV10-3 and TRBJ2-1; TRBD1 agrees at 9 bases. V was clipped by 6 bases and J by 10 bases; unmatched bases: 13. CDR1 ENHRY and CDR2 SYGVKD come from the germline V gene. The CDR3 extends over 15 amino acids. CDR3: CAIRGTGTAIYEQFF. The CDR3 DNA reads as TGTGCCATCAGGGGGACAGGGACCGCAATTTACGAGCAGTTCTTC.

The chain couples TRBV6-5 to TRBJ2-3; possibly TRBD2 for D (6 bases). The V end was cut by 7 bases, the J end by 7 bases, with 12 bases between. The CDR3 has 12 amino acids. Germline loops: CDR1 MNHEY, CDR2 SVGAGI. In DNA, the CDR3 is TGTGCCAGCAACGGGGGTGAGAATACGCAGTATTTT. As protein: CASNGGENTQYF.

The chain links TRBV11-2 to TRBJ2-5; TRBD2 might be the D (6 bases). Between the trimmed V and J ends, which lost 2 bases and 11 bases, there was a span of 24 bases. CDR1 SGHAT and CDR2 FQNNGV come from the germline V gene. The CDR3 sequence is 16 residues long. The CDR3 DNA reads as TGTGCCAGCAGCTTAAGGGGCGGGGAGAGGTTCAATGAGCAGTACTTC. It codes for CASSLRGGERFNEQYF.

This clonotype was observed once. This clone may be a read error of a much larger clone one base away. The rearrangement links TRBV28 to TRBJ1-5; D possibly corresponds to TRBD1 (6 bases). Germline lookup yields CDR1 MDHEN and CDR2 SYDVKM. The CDR3 contains 12 residues. The CDR3 here is CAGSLLGAPQHF. CDR3 coding DNA: TGTGCCGGCAGCCTCTTGGGGGCCCCCCAGCATTTT.

This sequence joins TRBV20-1 and TRBJ2-7; 11 nucleotides line up with TRBD2. This CDR3 region has 15 residues. Germline V gene sequence: CDR1 DFQATT, CDR2 SNEGSKA (reference sequence). Trimming removed 3 bases from V and 1 base from J; junction bases left unmatched: 5. The CDR3 DNA is TGCAGTGCTAGGACTAGCGGGATGGGGTCCTACGAGCAGTACTTC. Translated, it gives CSARTSGMGSYEQYF.

This clonotype has more than one count but fewer than ten. The chain is built from TRBV11-1 and TRBJ2-7; D may be TRBD2 (6 bases). Trimming took off 5 bases at V and 0 bases at J, with 11 bases between the two ends. Germline CDR1 reads SGHAT; CDR2 reads FQDESV (reference sequence). This CDR3 has 14 residues. CDR3 residues: CASSRDSSSYEQYF. In DNA form, the CDR3 reads TGTGCCAGCAGCCGGGACTCGAGCTCCTACGAGCAGTACTTC.

The V gene is TRBV29-1, the J gene TRBJ2-1; D gene unclear. The J call may be mistaken, given a closer DNA end match to TRBJ2-7. The CDR3 contains 13 residues. The V gene's germline CDR1 is SQVTM and CDR2 ANQGSEA. The CDR3: CSVEDPPYNEQYF. The DNA of the CDR3 is TGCAGCGTTGAAGACCCTCCCTACAATGAGCAGTACTTC.

In its sample, this clonotype was seen a few times. V usage is TRBV7-2 and J usage is TRBJ2-3; TRBD2 matches 9 bases. The germline CDR1 and CDR2 sequences are SGHTA and FQGNSA. The CDR3 has 17 residues. The trim removed 3 bases at V and 0 bases at J, leaving 7 bases unmatched. CDR3 bases: TGTGCCAGCAGCTTTCGGGCGGGAGGGACTAGCACAGATACGCAGTATTTT. Translation gives CASSFRAGGTSTDTQYF.

Only one count was recorded for this clonotype. This chain joins TRBV6-1 and TRBJ2-2; D may match TRBD1 or TRBD2 (7 bases each). The CDR3 has 17 amino acids. Looked up from germline, CDR1 is MNHNS and CDR2 is SASEGT. Trimming left V 0 bases short and J 4 bases short, with 15 bases between. CDR3 in amino acids: CASSEALWEGATGELFF. The CDR3 coding sequence is TGTGCCAGCAGTGAAGCGCTTTGGGAGGGGGCCACCGGGGAGCTGTTTTTT.

This clonotype turned up a few times. The chain uses TRBV14 and TRBJ2-5; TRBD1 might be the D (6 bases). CDR3 length: 15 amino acids. Germline V gene data show CDR1 as SGHDN and CDR2 as FVKESK. V lost 3 bases and J lost 5, with 16 bases in between. CDR3 loop: CASSQTTGMVETQYF. CDR3 nucleotide sequence: TGTGCCAGCAGCCAGACCACAGGGATGGTGGAGACCCAGTACTTC. Full variable domain (rest looked up from reference TRBV14 and TRBJ2-5): EAGVTQFPSHSVIEKGQTVTLRCDPISGHDNLYWYRRVMGKEIKFLLHFVKESKQDESGMPNNRFLAERTGGTYSTLKVQPAELEDSGVYFCASSQTTGMVETQYFGPGTRLLVL.

This chain uses TRBV12-3 or TRBV12-4 with TRBJ2-7, with TRBD2 identical over 13 bases. The trim removed 7 bases at V and 4 bases at J, leaving 10 bases unmatched. The CDR3 covers 16 residues. CDR3 residues: CASTTGWTSGSYEQYF. CDR3 nucleotides: TGTGCCAGCACCACGGGTTGGACTAGCGGGAGTTACGAGCAGTACTTC.

This clonotype appeared once. The chain joins TRBV18 to TRBJ1-5; no definite D call. This CDR3 spans 14 amino acids. V was shortened by 0 bases and J by 0 bases, with 3 bases between the two germline ends. Looked up from germline, CDR1 is KGHSH and CDR2 is LQKENI. Written as DNA, the CDR3 is TGTGCCAGCTCACCACCAATTAGCAATCAGCCCCAGCATTTT. Its translation: CASSPPISNQPQHF.

With regard to this clonotype: The junction shows a germline mismatch at one end, possibly a read error. V gene TRBV12-3 or TRBV12-4 combines with J gene TRBJ2-7; the match to TRBD2 covers 10 bases. The CDR3 totals 15 residues. CDR3 loop: CAGSIGLAEAYEQYF. The CDR3 DNA sequence: TGTGCCGGCAGTATCGGACTAGCGGAGGCCTACGAGCAATACTTC.

This clonotype was found a few times. The chain combines TRBV7-2 with TRBJ2-6; 13 bases map to TRBD2. CDR1 is SGHTA and CDR2 is FQGNSA in the germline V gene. With 5 bases clipped from V and 2 bases from J, the junction kept 12 bases outside the gene matches. The length of the CDR3 is 20 residues. In DNA form, the CDR3 reads TGTGCCAGCAGCCGAAGGGGACTAGCGGGAATCCGACCTGGGGCCAACGTCCTGACTTTC. Its protein product is CASSRRGLAGIRPGANVLTF.

This clonotype was detected a few times. The rearrangement uses TRBV3-1 and TRBJ1-2; D gene ambiguous. From germline, CDR1 is LGHDT and CDR2 YNNKEL (reference sequence). V lost 3 bases to trimming and J lost 2 bases, with 7 bases between them. This CDR3 has 13 residues. The CDR3 DNA is TGTGCCAGCAGCCACCGACCCAACTATGGCTACACCTTC. This sequence encodes CASSHRPNYGYTF.

This clonotype was detected a few times. The J gene is TRBJ2-1, the V gene TRBV15, with TRBD2 as a possible D gene (5 bases). The V gene lost 0 bases and the J gene lost 7 bases, with 13 bases spanning the gap. Looked up from germline, CDR1 is LNHNV and CDR2 is YYDKDF (reference sequence). CDR3 length: 15 amino acids. The CDR3 nucleotides read TGTGCCACCAGCAGAGACGGGAATCTAAGGAATGAGCAGTTCTTC. As protein: CATSRDGNLRNEQFF. The variable domain in full, completed from reference TRBV15 and TRBJ2-1, reads DAMVIQNPRYQVTQFGKPVTLSCSQTLNHNVMYWYQQKSSQAPKLLFHYYDKDFNNEADTPDNFQSRRPNTSFCFLDIRSPGLGDTAMYLCATSRDGNLRNEQFFGPGTRLTVL.